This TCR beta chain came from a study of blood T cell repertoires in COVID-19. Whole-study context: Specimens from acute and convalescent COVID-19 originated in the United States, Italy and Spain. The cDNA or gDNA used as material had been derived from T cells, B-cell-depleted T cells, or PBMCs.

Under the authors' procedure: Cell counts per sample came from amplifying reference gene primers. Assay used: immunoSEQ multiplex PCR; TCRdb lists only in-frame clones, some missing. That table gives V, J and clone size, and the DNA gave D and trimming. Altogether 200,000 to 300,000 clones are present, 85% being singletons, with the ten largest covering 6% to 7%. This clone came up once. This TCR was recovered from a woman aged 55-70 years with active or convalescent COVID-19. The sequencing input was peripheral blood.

The CDR3 is CASSHHSQGSYEQYV. CDR3 bases: TGTGCCAGCAGCCACCATTCCCAGGGCTCCTACGAGCAGTACGTC. The rearrangement links TRBV7-9 to TRBJ2-7, with D possibly matching TRBD1 (5 bases). This CDR3 has 15 amino acids. Trimming left V 5 bases short and J 0 bases short, with 14 bases between. Germline loops: CDR1 SEHNR, CDR2 FQNEAQ (reference sequence).